The 10 T cell receptor beta chains reported below all come from one sample, sequenced in a study of blood T cells in healthy people across ages. Next came a second PCR, run for roughly 6 to 11 cycles, which used a sample-barcoded 5' primer along with a J-beta primer mix. Via MiXCR, TCRdb re-called the 5' RACE reads, giving one row per CDR3 protein. This sample has more than 650,000 distinct CDR3 sequences; 22% occur once, and the top ten carry around 22%. Sequencing was done on a sample of blood. These receptors all come from a man aged 70-80 years in good health.

This chain uses TRBV7-8 with TRBJ2-1, with TRBD1 matching over 7 bases. The CDR3 runs 16 residues. Germline V gene data show CDR1 as SGHVS and CDR2 as FQNEAQ. V dropped 4 bases and J dropped 0; count of bases not matched to a gene: 6. The CDR3 sequence: CASSSETGSSYNEQFF. The CDR3, as DNA: TGTGCCAGCAGCTCCGAGACAGGGAGCTCCTACAATGAGCAGTTCTTC.

This clonotype was found a few times. J is TRBJ2-6 and V is TRBV19, with 12 bases identical to TRBD2. The V gene end was trimmed by 3 bases and the J gene end by 0 bases; junction bases not matched to a gene: 3. This CDR3 is built from 18 residues. Germline lookup yields CDR1 LNHDA and CDR2 SQIVND (reference sequence). CDR3 residues: CASSMRLAGASGANVLTF. The DNA for the CDR3 is TGTGCCAGTAGTATGCGACTAGCGGGAGCCTCTGGGGCCAACGTCCTGACTTTC.

The rearrangement joins TRBV3-1 to TRBJ2-5; 7 bases align to TRBD1. The last part of the DNA fits TRBJ2-1 better; the J call may be wrong. Germline V gene sequence: CDR1 LGHDT, CDR2 YNNKEL (reference sequence). This CDR3 has 12 residues. CDR3 region: CASKQGHDEQFF. Here the CDR3 DNA reads TGTGCCAGCAAACAGGGGCATGATGAGCAGTTCTTC.

This chain uses TRBV13 with TRBJ2-3; unclear D gene. In germline, CDR1 is PRHDT, CDR2 FYEKMQ (reference sequence). CDR3 length: 18 amino acids. Trimming took off 4 bases at V and 5 bases at J, with 25 bases between the two ends. This CDR3 reads CASSSASGPQLGRDTQYF. The CDR3 coding sequence is TGTGCCAGCAGCTCCGCTAGTGGCCCCCAACTTGGCAGAGATACGCAGTATTTT.

A few counts support this clonotype. The J gene is TRBJ2-1, the V gene TRBV18, with TRBD1 identical over 8 bases. Looked up from germline, CDR1 is KGHSH and CDR2 is LQKENI. CDR3 size: 13 residues. The V segment lost 4 bases and the J segment 5 bases; nucleotides outside the gene matches: 1. The CDR3 loop is CASSQDRDNEQFF. In DNA, the CDR3 is TGTGCCAGCTCACAGGACAGGGACAATGAGCAGTTCTTC.

In its sample, this clonotype was seen a few times. The genes are TRBV29-1 and TRBJ2-7, with 10 bases aligning to TRBD2. The J call is in doubt because the DNA end fits TRBJ2-1 better. The germline V gene encodes CDR1 SQVTM and CDR2 ANQGSEA. The CDR3 extends over 13 amino acids. The CDR3 bases are TGCAGCGTTGCCCAGCGGGAGGGCAATGAGCAGTTCTTC. Residues: CSVAQREGNEQFF.

This chain connects TRBV7-2 to TRBJ2-7; 9 bases map to TRBD2. This CDR3 spans 16 amino acids. The germline gives CDR1 SGHTA, CDR2 FQGNSA. The junction had 13 bases not matched to a gene; V was cut back by 6 bases and J by 4 bases. CDR3 region: CASSRNPRGGGYEQYF. In DNA form, the CDR3 reads TGTGCCAGCAGTCGTAATCCCCGCGGGGGGGGTTACGAGCAGTACTTC.

There are many counts of this clonotype. The chain recombines TRBV10-3 with TRBJ2-5; a possible D gene is TRBD2 (6 bases). The DNA end lines up better with TRBJ2-1; the J call may be wrong. In germline, CDR1 is ENHRY, CDR2 SYGVKD. This CDR3 is built from 16 residues. CDR3 nucleotide sequence: TGTGCCATCAGTGACCCGGGACTTCCGTCAACCTCGGAGCAGTTCTTC. It translates to CAISDPGLPSTSEQFF.

Only a few counts were recorded for this clonotype. This CDR3 reads CASNSAGEETQYF. The CDR3 DNA reads TGTGCCAGCAACTCGGCGGGAGAAGAGACCCAGTACTTC. The rearrangement links TRBV6-2 or TRBV6-3 to TRBJ2-5, with TRBD2 matching over 7 bases. This CDR3 has 13 residues. The germline V gene has CDR1 MNHEY and CDR2 SVGEGT. With 7 bases clipped from V and 3 bases from J, the junction kept 5 bases outside the gene matches.

Written as DNA, the CDR3 is TGTGCCAGCAGCTTGTTTGAGTCGGACCGTGAAAAACTGTTTTTT. It specifies CASSLFESDREKLFF. This chain connects TRBV5-5 to TRBJ1-4; D is unresolved. This CDR3 region has 15 residues. Trimming stripped 1 base from V and 7 bases from J, with 14 bases between. The V gene's germline CDR1 is SGHKS and CDR2 YYEKEE (reference sequence).